The clone carrying this T cell receptor beta chain turned up a few times. What it binds is unknown. The CDR3 loop spans 15 amino acids. Trimming took off 0 bases at V and 4 bases at J, with 13 bases between the two ends. Germline V lookup: CDR1 GTSNPN, CDR2 SVGIG (reference sequence). PCR was performed using 60 Vbeta and 13 Jbeta primers. TCRdb keeps only in-frame clones here, not all; method: immunoSEQ multiplex PCR. The repertoire holds around 230,000 clones, around 80% seen once, with around 0.44% in the top ten. The data are from a study of cytomegalovirus exposure and HLA in healthy donors. Study observations and caveats: In an earlier analysis, most TCR beta V segments were productive about 87% or about 30% of the time.

This clonotype originated in a boy aged 5 to 17 in good health and CMV-seronegative. The chain couples TRBV30 to TRBJ1-3, with D hard to call. Input material: PBMCs. CDR3 bases: TGTGCCTGGAGTGTACTTTTGAGTCCGGGAAACACCATATATTTT. Protein product: CAWSVLLSPGNTIYF.